These 15 T cell receptor beta chains originate from one sample sequenced in a study of cytomegalovirus exposure and HLA in healthy donors. Libraries were prepared by immunoSEQ multiplex PCR; TCRdb keeps only in-frame clonotypes and omits some of them. The sample lists around 170,000 clones, around 90% occurring once. The sample comprised PBMCs. The receptors stem from a man aged 18-30 years in good health and CMV-seronegative.

The chain uses TRBV10-2 and TRBJ2-1; no definite D call. CDR1 WSHSY and CDR2 SAAADI come from the germline V gene. V lost 3 bases, J lost 8 bases, and 20 bases lay in between. CDR3 length equals 16 residues. CDR3 bases: TGCGCCAGCAGTGACTATTTGCAGGTTGAAGTAGATGAGCAGTTCTTC. Translating gives CASSDYLQVEVDEQFF.

This clone occurred once. This sequence joins TRBV7-9 and TRBJ2-4, with TRBD2 matching over 11 bases. Looked up from germline, CDR1 is SEHNR and CDR2 is FQNEAQ (reference sequence). Germline trimming cut 3 bases from V and 8 bases from J; bases unmatched to any gene: 9. The CDR3 runs to 16 residues. The CDR3 loop is CASSFGLAGGSDIQYF. DNA of the CDR3: TGTGCCAGCAGCTTTGGTCTAGCGGGAGGTTCTGACATTCAGTACTTC.

The chain uses TRBV5-6 and TRBJ2-1; possibly TRBD2 for D (6 bases). Trimming cost V 3 bases and J 9 bases, with 16 bases left between them. The CDR3 runs 14 residues. Germline V gene data show CDR1 as SGHDT and CDR2 as YYEEEE. DNA for the CDR3: TGTGCCAGCAGCTGGGGGGAGTCACGCGGTGAGCAGTTCTTC. Its translation is CASSWGESRGEQFF.

This rearrangement joins TRBV27 to TRBJ1-1; D not certain. The CDR3 spans 17 residues. V was clipped by 3 bases and J by 1 base, with 18 bases between them. Germline V lookup: CDR1 MNHEY, CDR2 SMNVEV (reference sequence). CDR3 bases: TGTGCCAGCAGTTTTTGGGCAGGCCTGGGTGGGAACACTGAAGCTTTCTTT. It codes for CASSFWAGLGGNTEAFF.

The V gene is TRBV29-1, the J gene TRBJ2-7; the match to TRBD2 covers 12 bases. The germline CDR1 and CDR2 sequences are SQVTM and ANQGSEA. The junction had 2 bases not matched to a gene; V was cut back by 2 bases and J by 0 bases. This CDR3 spans 15 amino acids. The CDR3 region has the DNA TGCAGCGTTGAAACGGGACTAGCGGGCTCCTACGAGCAGTACTTC. Translated, it gives CSVETGLAGSYEQYF.

The chain links TRBV18 to TRBJ2-7, with 7 bases identical to TRBD1. Looked up from germline, CDR1 is KGHSH and CDR2 is LQKENI. The V and J ends lost 3 bases and 6 bases, in that order; junction bases with no gene match: 8. There are 14 residues in the CDR3. The DNA of the CDR3 is TGTGCCAGCTCACCTTTCGTAACAGGGGCCGAGCAGTACGTC. Amino acid sequence: CASSPFVTGAEQYV.

This chain uses TRBV4-1 with TRBJ1-1, with D possibly TRBD1 on 6 matching bases. V was clipped by 6 bases and J by 1 base, with 18 bases between them. CDR3 length: 16 amino acids. Germline assignment: CDR1 MGHRA and CDR2 YSYEKL. The DNA for the CDR3 is TGCGCCAGCAGTCCCGCCAGGGGACGGGGGAACACTGAAGCTTTCTTT. Encoded protein: CASSPARGRGNTEAFF.

V usage is TRBV28 and J usage is TRBJ2-7; TRBD1 matches 10 bases. Germline lookup yields CDR1 MDHEN and CDR2 SYDVKM. Unmatched junction bases numbered 7, after V lost 3 bases and J lost 2 bases. The CDR3 totals 16 residues. The CDR3 spells CASSLFYGQGAYEQYF. The CDR3 bases are TGTGCCAGCAGTTTGTTTTATGGACAGGGGGCCTACGAGCAGTACTTC.

The V and J genes are TRBV28 and TRBJ2-3; D may be TRBD2 (6 bases). CDR1 and CDR2 (germline): MDHEN, SYDVKM. Trimming took off 5 bases at V and 5 bases at J, with 14 bases between the two ends. This CDR3 spans 14 amino acids. This CDR3 reads CASSVWRAGDTQYF. The CDR3 DNA is TGTGCCAGCAGTGTGTGGAGGGCAGGAGATACGCAGTATTTT.

This clone was picked up one time. The CDR3: CASSPSGAQETQYF. The CDR3 coding sequence is TGTGCCAGCAGCCCCTCTGGGGCCCAAGAGACCCAGTACTTC. The chain uses TRBV5-4 and TRBJ2-5; a weak D match, TRBD1 (5 bases). Between the trimmed V and J ends, which lost 4 bases and 1 base, there was a span of 11 bases. The V gene's germline CDR1 is SGHNT and CDR2 YYREEE (reference sequence). This CDR3 has 14 amino acids.

V usage is TRBV7-9 and J usage is TRBJ2-6; no clear D gene. Germline V gives CDR1 SEHNR, CDR2 FQNEAQ (reference sequence). Trimming shortened V by 4 bases and J by 2 bases, and 15 bases separated the two germline ends. The CDR3 has 17 residues. Written as DNA, the CDR3 is TGTGCCAGCAGCTCCACCAGTGGGCTGCCTGGGGCCAACGTCCTGACTTTC. It specifies CASSSTSGLPGANVLTF.

The J gene is TRBJ2-2, the V gene TRBV7-2; D uncertain. With 1 base removed from V and 11 bases from J, the gap between germline ends came to 17 bases. Germline CDR1 and CDR2: SGHTA and FQGNSA. There are 15 residues in the CDR3. The CDR3 nucleotides are TGTGCCAGCAGCTTAGGATCCCCCGCGATGGGCGAGCTGTTTTTT. It codes for CASSLGSPAMGELFF. Full variable domain (remainder filled in from reference TRBV7-2 and TRBJ2-2): GAGVSQSPSNKVTEKGKDVELRCDPISGHTALYWYRQSLGQGLEFLIYFQGNSAPDKSGLPSDRFSAERTGGSVSTLTIQRTQQEDSAVYLCASSLGSPAMGELFFGEGSRLTVL.

This chain links TRBV7-6 with TRBJ2-7; D gene uncertain. The CDR3 is made up of 14 amino acids. V lost 3 bases and J 0 bases, leaving 9 bases between the germline ends. CDR1 and CDR2 (germline): SGHVS, FNYEAQ. CDR3 amino acids: CASSLGESSYEQYV. The CDR3 nucleotides are TGTGCCAGCAGCTTGGGCGAGAGCTCCTACGAGCAGTACGTC.

This clone has only a few counts. This chain uses TRBV7-9 with TRBJ2-7; 9 bases fit TRBD1. Germline-derived CDR1 and CDR2 are SEHNR and FQNEAQ (reference sequence). This CDR3 region has 14 residues. Trimming at V came to 5 bases and at J to 5 bases, leaving 7 bases not matched to a gene. The CDR3 region has the DNA TGTGCCAGCAGCCTTAGCGACAGGGGGAACGAGCAGTACGTC. Protein product: CASSLSDRGNEQYV.

The chain carries TRBV29-1 and TRBJ2-1; TRBD1 matches at 10 bases. V gave up 8 bases and J gave up 8 bases; unmatched junction bases: 6. CDR3 length: 12 amino acids. The V gene's germline CDR1 is SQVTM and CDR2 ANQGSEA. CDR3 sequence: CSSRQGAYEQFF. CDR3 bases: TGCAGCTCACGACAGGGGGCATATGAGCAGTTCTTC.